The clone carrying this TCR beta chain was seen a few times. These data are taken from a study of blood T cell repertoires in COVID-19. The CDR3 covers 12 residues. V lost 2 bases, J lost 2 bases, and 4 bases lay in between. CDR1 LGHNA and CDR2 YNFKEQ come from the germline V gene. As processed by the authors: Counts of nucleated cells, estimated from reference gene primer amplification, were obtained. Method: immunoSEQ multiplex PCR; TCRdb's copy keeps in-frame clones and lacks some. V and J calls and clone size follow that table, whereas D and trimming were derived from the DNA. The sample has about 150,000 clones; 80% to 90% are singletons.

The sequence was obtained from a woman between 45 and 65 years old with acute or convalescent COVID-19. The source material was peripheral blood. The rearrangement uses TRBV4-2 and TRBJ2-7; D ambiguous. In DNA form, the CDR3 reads TGTGCCAGCAGCCAACCAGCCTACGAGCAGTACTTC. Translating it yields CASSQPAYEQYF.